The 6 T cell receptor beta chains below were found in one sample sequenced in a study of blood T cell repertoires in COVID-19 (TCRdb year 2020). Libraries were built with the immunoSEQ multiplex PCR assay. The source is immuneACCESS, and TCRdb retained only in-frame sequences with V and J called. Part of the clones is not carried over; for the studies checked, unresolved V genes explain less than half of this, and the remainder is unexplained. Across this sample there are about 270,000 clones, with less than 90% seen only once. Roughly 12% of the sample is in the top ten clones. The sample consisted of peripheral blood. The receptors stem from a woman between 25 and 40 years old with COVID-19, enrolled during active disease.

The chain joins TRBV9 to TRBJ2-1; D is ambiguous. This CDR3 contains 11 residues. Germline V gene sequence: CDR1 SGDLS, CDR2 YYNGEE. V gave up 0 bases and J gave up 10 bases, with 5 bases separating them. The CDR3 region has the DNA TGTGCCAGCAGCGTAGGTCCGGAGCAGTTCTTC. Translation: CASSVGPEQFF.

The CDR3 here is CASSSGGNTGELFF. CDR3 nucleotide sequence: TGTGCCAGCTCAAGCGGGGGGAACACCGGGGAGCTGTTTTTT. This chain connects TRBV11-3 to TRBJ2-2, with 8 bases identical to TRBD2. CDR1 and CDR2 (germline): SGHNT, YENEEA. The V gene end was trimmed by 8 bases and the J gene end by 1 base; junction bases not matched to a gene: 3. This CDR3 is built from 14 residues.

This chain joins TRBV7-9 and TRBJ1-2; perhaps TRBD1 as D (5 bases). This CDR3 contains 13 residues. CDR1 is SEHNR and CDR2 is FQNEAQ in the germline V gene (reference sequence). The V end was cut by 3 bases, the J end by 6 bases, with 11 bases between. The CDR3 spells CASSFGGAHGYTF. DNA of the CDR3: TGTGCCAGCAGCTTTGGAGGGGCCCATGGCTACACCTTC.

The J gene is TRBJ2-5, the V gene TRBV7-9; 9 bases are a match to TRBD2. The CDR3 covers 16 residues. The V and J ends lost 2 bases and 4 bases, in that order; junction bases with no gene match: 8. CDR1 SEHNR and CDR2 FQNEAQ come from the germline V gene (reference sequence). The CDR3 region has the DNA TGTGCCAGCAGCTTATCTTTCCTAGCGGGGAGAGAGACCCAGTACTTC. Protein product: CASSLSFLAGRETQYF.

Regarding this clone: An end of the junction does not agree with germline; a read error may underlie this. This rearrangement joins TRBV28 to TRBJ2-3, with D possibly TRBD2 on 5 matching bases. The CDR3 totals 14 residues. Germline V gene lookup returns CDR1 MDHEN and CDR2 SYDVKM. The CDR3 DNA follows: TGTGCCAGCAGTTTATTGCGGGTTTATTCAGCCACGGATTTT. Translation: CASSLLRVYSATDF. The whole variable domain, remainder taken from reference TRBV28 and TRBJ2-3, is DVKVTQSSRYLVKRTGEKVFLECVQDMDHENMFWYRQDPGLGLRLIYFSYDVKMKEKGDIPEGYSVSREKKERFSLILESASTNQTSMYLCASSLLRVYSATDFGPGTRLTVL.

In nucleotides, the CDR3 is TGTGCCAGCAGTCAGACAGCTACACGGCCAGATACGCAGTATTTT. It translates to CASSQTATRPDTQYF. V usage is TRBV27 and J usage is TRBJ2-3; D is possibly TRBD1 (5 bases). With 5 bases removed from V and 4 bases from J, the gap between germline ends came to 16 bases. This CDR3 spans 15 amino acids. CDR1 and CDR2 (germline): MNHEY, SMNVEV (reference sequence).